This T cell receptor (beta chain) was retrieved from a study of blood T cells in healthy people across ages. Alongside a J-beta primer mix, a sample-barcoded 5' primer served in a second PCR lasting about 7 to 11 cycles. MiXCR, run by TCRdb on the 5' RACE reads, gives a single entry per CDR3 protein. Of around 280,000 distinct CDR3 sequences listed, less than 30% are singletons. The CDR3 has 17 residues. CDR1 and CDR2 from the germline V gene are LGHDT and YNNKEL (reference sequence). V lost 0 bases to trimming and J lost 5 bases, with 20 bases between them. This sequence joins TRBV3-1 and TRBJ2-7; D is ambiguous. The TCR was taken from a woman between 70 and 85 years old in good health. The sequenced sample consisted of blood. This chain's CDR3 is CASSQEGNPLSEHEQYF. CDR3 nucleotide sequence: TGTGCCAGCAGCCAAGAAGGCAACCCACTTAGTGAACACGAGCAGTACTTC.